This T cell receptor beta chain derives from a study of regulatory T cells in long-lasting Graves disease. Study summary: In persistent Graves' disease, antithyroid drugs had been taken for over 5 years and TSH receptor antibodies stayed positive. Study-wide results and caveats: Newly diagnosed Graves' patients had higher TCR diversity than persistent ones. It is possible that accuracy was reduced by the small size of the sample.

This clonotype was seen just once. Its antigen is not identified. From germline, CDR1 is SGHNT and CDR2 YYREEE (reference sequence). This CDR3 comprises 13 residues. The junction had 11 bases not matched to a gene; V was cut back by 7 bases and J by 7 bases. Sample time point: persistent/refractory GD, antithyroid drugs over 5 years with positive TRAb. Making the TCR library involved RNA that had been extracted from PBMCs. Relying on iRepertoire HTBI primers and Arm-PCR of CDR3 regions, the team built TCR beta libraries. TCRdb reprocessed the multiplex PCR reads via MiXCR and lists one record per CDR3 protein. This table has some 370,000 distinct CDR3 sequences, roughly 25% appearing once.

The sample was peripheral blood mononuclear cells (PBMCs), taken when the disease was refractory, from a patient treated with antithyroid drugs. The receptor's source is a woman aged 40 to 55 with Graves disease. The V gene is TRBV5-4, the J gene TRBJ2-7, with 7 bases lining up with TRBD1. The CDR3 protein is CASGTADKGEQYF. CDR3 sequence (DNA): TGTGCCAGCGGGACAGCGGACAAAGGGGAGCAGTACTTC.